Below, 3 T cell receptor beta chains from the same sample are listed, as sequenced in a study of cytomegalovirus exposure and HLA in healthy donors. TCRdb's table, derived via immunoSEQ multiplex PCR, lists solely in-frame clones and lacks some. The sample lists roughly 100,000 clones, around 89% occurring once. The sequencing input was PBMCs. The receptors shown here come from a woman younger than 35 in good health and CMV-seropositive.

V gene TRBV28 combines with J gene TRBJ1-2, with D possibly TRBD1 on 5 matching bases. The CDR3 consists of 15 residues. The germline V and J ends were trimmed by 2 bases and 2 bases, with 12 bases remaining between them. Germline V gene lookup returns CDR1 MDHEN and CDR2 SYDVKM. DNA for the CDR3: TGTGCCAGCAGTTTAATCCCAGGGATGAACTATGGCTACACCTTC. This translates into CASSLIPGMNYGYTF.

V is TRBV4-1 and J is TRBJ1-1, with D maybe TRBD1 (6 bases). This CDR3 has 14 residues. V gave up 4 bases and J gave up 2 bases, with 11 bases separating them. In germline, CDR1 is MGHRA, CDR2 YSYEKL. CDR3 region: CASSLVQGNTEAFF. CDR3 sequence (DNA): TGCGCCAGCAGCCTGGTACAGGGCAACACTGAAGCTTTCTTT.

The genes are TRBV6-5 and TRBJ2-7; 7 bases fit TRBD2. V was pared by 7 bases and J by 7 bases, with 10 bases of the junction left unmatched. Germline CDR1 MNHEY, CDR2 SVGAGI. The CDR3 is 13 residues long. The CDR3 sequence is CASTLGGSGEQYF. For the CDR3, the DNA is TGTGCCAGCACCTTGGGGGGGTCGGGGGAGCAGTACTTC.